What follows describes a single TCR beta chain. What it binds is unknown. CDR1 is MNHEY, CDR2 SVGAGI, per germline. This CDR3 is built from 15 residues. J was trimmed by 3 bases and V by 6 bases; bases with no gene match: 4. Libraries were prepared by immunoSEQ multiplex PCR; TCRdb keeps only in-frame clonotypes and omits some of them. Of fewer than 30,000 clones listed, 80% to 90% were seen once; the top ten hold roughly a fifth. The data stem from a study of OX40 agonist ivuxolimab in advanced cancers. About the research overall: In this cohort, patients received ivuxolimab, an agonistic anti-OX40 (CD134) antibody. The study, taken as a whole, reports: Normalized T-cell clonal expansion was also low in some nonresponders.

With baseline, cycle 4 day 1, and cycle 7 day 1 as timepoints, blood was sampled. Sequences were derived from CD4+ or CD8+ T cells sorted from blood, sampled in a trial of the OX40 agonist ivuxolimab. V and J are TRBV6-5 and TRBJ2-1, with 11 bases that match TRBD2. The sequence was collected from an adult with an advanced solid tumor such as melanoma, head and neck, liver or kidney cancer. CDR3: CASRPLAGGYNEQFF. The DNA for the CDR3 is TGTGCCAGCAGGCCCCTAGCGGGGGGCTACAATGAGCAGTTCTTC.